Listed here is a single TCR beta chain. In the original processing: Reference gene primer amplification yielded estimated nucleated cell counts. The method was immunoSEQ multiplex PCR; TCRdb's version includes in-frame clones alone and lacks a portion of them. V and J calls and clone size are those listed in that table; D and trimming were worked out from the DNA. Of about half a million clones listed, approximately 85% are singletons. The CDR3 runs to 18 residues. Germline CDR1 is LNHNV and CDR2 is YYDKDF (reference sequence). V lost 3 bases and J 0 bases, leaving 21 bases between the germline ends. The data belong to a study of blood T cell repertoires in COVID-19. Study information: Collection of acute and convalescent COVID-19 samples took place in the United States, Italy and Spain. The cDNA or gDNA used as material had been derived from T cells, B-cell-depleted T cells, or PBMCs.

The rearrangement links TRBV15 to TRBJ2-7; TRBD1 might be the D (6 bases). Sequencing was performed on peripheral blood. This receptor was taken from a human donor in a cohort sampled during active COVID-19. The CDR3 DNA is TGTGCCACCAGCAGCAGTTTAAGGACAGTCTCGATCTCCTACGAGCAGTACTTC. Translated, it gives CATSSSLRTVSISYEQYF.